This TCR beta chain derives from a study of CD8+ T cells in alopecia areata. The table lists this clone with a few counts. The genes and germline here are from mouse. The CDR3 end is not reached by the read, which stops 4 residues before it; the germline J gene fills it in. Germline CDR1 is FNHDT and CDR2 is SITEND (reference sequence). CDR3 length: 13 residues. V gave up 4 bases and J gave up 3 bases, with 9 bases separating them. Sequencing relied on a cDNA template that was reverse transcribed from extracted RNA. Profiling relied on immunoSEQ multiplex PCR, and the TCRdb table lists in-frame clones only, not all of them. This sample shows about 110,000 clones and no singletons; around 20% rests with the ten largest.

The chain links TRBV19 to TRBJ2-3; D is uncertain. The sequence derives from a C3H/HeJ mouse with alopecia areata. The MHC haplotype of the strain is H2-k. The sample was lesional skin. The CDR3 sequence is CASSPPQAETLYF. The part of the CDR3 DNA that was read is TGTGCCAGCAGTCCCCCCCAGGCAGAA. Full variable domain (remainder filled in from reference TRBV19 and TRBJ2-3): GGIITQTPKFLIGQEGQKLTLKCQQNFNHDTMYWYRQDSGKGLRLIYYSITENDLQKGDLSEGYDASREKKSSFSLTVTSAQKNEMAVFLCASSPPQAETLYFGSGTRLTVL.